This T cell receptor beta chain comes out of a study of blood T cells in healthy people across ages. Study as a whole: Every two T cells gave about one barcoded beta molecule via template switching. General study results and limits: Estimates drawn from one million T cells were deemed to understate diversity.

V lost 5 bases to trimming and J lost 5 bases; unmatched junction nucleotides: 6. This CDR3 contains 14 residues. Per germline, CDR1 SGHRS and CDR2 YFSETQ. Alongside a J-beta primer mix, a sample-barcoded 5' primer served in a second PCR lasting about 7 to 11 cycles. Each CDR3 protein gets one entry after TCRdb re-called the 5' RACE reads with MiXCR. The repertoire holds hundreds of thousands of distinct CDR3 sequences, with 25% to 30% as singletons. Comments on this clonotype: The antigen remains unidentified.

This sample also belongs to another study, concerning T cells of mothers and their children.

This chain uses TRBV5-1 with TRBJ1-4, with 7 bases lining up with TRBD1. Sequenced input: blood. This TCR was sampled from a boy younger than 18 in good health. CDR3 sequence (DNA): TGCGCCAGCAGACGGGACAGTCTAAATGAAAAACTGTTTTTT. It yields the protein CASRRDSLNEKLFF. Based on the CDR3 plus reference TRBV5-1 and TRBJ1-4, the full variable domain is KAGVTQTPRYLIKTRGQQVTLSCSPISGHRSVSWYQQTPGQGLQFLFEYFSETQRNKGNFPGRFSGRQFSNSRSEMNVSTLELGDSALYLCASRRDSLNEKLFFGSGTQLSVL.